These 5 T cell receptor beta chains came from one sample sequenced in a study of blood T cell repertoires in COVID-19. Produced via immunoSEQ multiplex PCR; TCRdb's table is partial and in-frame only. The sample consists of about 160,000 clones, 81% of them appearing once. The specimen sequenced was PBMCs or T cells enriched from blood (not recorded which). The receptors come from a woman aged 40 to 50 with acute COVID-19.

The chain combines TRBV11-3 with TRBJ2-5, with 12 bases matching TRBD2. The CDR3 has 19 amino acids. V lost 5 bases, J lost 1 base, and 14 bases stayed unmatched. Germline-derived CDR1 and CDR2 are SGHNT and YENEEA. The CDR3 DNA is TGTGCCAGCAGCCACCCCTGGCTAGCGGGAGGGGGCTTCCAAGAGACCCAGTACTTC. It translates to CASSHPWLAGGGFQETQYF.

This rearrangement joins TRBV4-2 to TRBJ2-7; TRBD2 agrees at 7 bases. Germline assignment: CDR1 LGHNA and CDR2 YNFKEQ. The CDR3 covers 14 residues. Unmatched junction bases numbered 8, after V lost 4 bases and J lost 5 bases. The CDR3 spells CASSRWDYLHEQYV. The CDR3 DNA sequence: TGTGCCAGCAGCCGTTGGGACTACCTCCACGAGCAGTACGTC.

The CDR3 protein is CASSPGGGLLPKGETQYF. As DNA, the CDR3 is TGTGCCAGCTCACCAGGGGGCGGGCTCTTACCAAAGGGGGAGACCCAGTACTTC. The V gene is TRBV18, the J gene TRBJ2-5, with D possibly TRBD1 on 6 matching bases. Germline V gene data show CDR1 as KGHSH and CDR2 as LQKENI. V was trimmed by 2 bases and J by 5 bases, leaving 24 bases between them. CDR3 length equals 18 residues.

The table lists this clone with a count of one. The chain has TRBV7-9 and TRBJ2-1; TRBD1 matches 9 bases. Per germline, CDR1 SEHNR and CDR2 FQNEAQ (reference sequence). The CDR3 runs to 16 residues. Trimming took 3 bases from V and 7 from J; bases not matched to a gene: 10. CDR3 in DNA: TGTGCCAGCAGCTTCGGAACAGGGGGCGCAGGGAATGAGCAGTTCTTC. Amino acids: CASSFGTGGAGNEQFF.

The chain has TRBV5-1 and TRBJ1-6, with 9 nucleotides matching TRBD1. Germline V gene data show CDR1 as SGHRS and CDR2 as YFSETQ. V shed 0 bases, J shed 4 bases, and the junction held 2 bases outside the gene matches. The CDR3 totals 16 residues. This chain's CDR3 is CASSLEGQGYNSPLHF. The CDR3, as DNA: TGCGCCAGCAGCTTGGAGGGACAGGGTTATAATTCACCCCTCCACTTT.